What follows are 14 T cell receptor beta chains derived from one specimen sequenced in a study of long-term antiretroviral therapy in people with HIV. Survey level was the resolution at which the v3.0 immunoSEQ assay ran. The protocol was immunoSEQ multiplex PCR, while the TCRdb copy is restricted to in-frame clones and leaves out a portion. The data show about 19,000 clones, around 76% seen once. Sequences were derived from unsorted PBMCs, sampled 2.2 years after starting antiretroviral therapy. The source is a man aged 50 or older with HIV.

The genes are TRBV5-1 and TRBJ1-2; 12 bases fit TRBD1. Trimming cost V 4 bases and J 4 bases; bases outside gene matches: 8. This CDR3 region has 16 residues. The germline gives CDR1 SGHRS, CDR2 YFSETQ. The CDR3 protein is CASSPGDRGRGYGYTF. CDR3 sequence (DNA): TGCGCCAGCAGCCCGGGGGACAGGGGGCGCGGCTATGGCTACACCTTC.

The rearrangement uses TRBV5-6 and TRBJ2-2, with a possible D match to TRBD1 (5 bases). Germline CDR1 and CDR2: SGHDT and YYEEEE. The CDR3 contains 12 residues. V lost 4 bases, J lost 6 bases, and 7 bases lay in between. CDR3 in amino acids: CASSGAAGELFF. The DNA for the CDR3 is TGTGCCAGCAGCGGGGCAGCCGGGGAGCTGTTTTTT. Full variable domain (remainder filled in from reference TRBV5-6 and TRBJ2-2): DAGVTQSPTHLIKTRGQQVTLRCSPKSGHDTVSWYQQALGQGPQFIFQYYEEEERQRGNFPDRFSGHQFPNYSSELNVNALLLGDSALYLCASSGAAGELFFGEGSRLTVL.

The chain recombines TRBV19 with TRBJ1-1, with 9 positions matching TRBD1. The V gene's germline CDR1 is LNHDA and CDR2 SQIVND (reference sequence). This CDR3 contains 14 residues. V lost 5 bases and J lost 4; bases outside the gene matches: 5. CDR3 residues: CASSPGTGITEAFF. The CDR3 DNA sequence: TGTGCCAGTAGTCCCGGGACAGGGATCACTGAAGCTTTCTTT.

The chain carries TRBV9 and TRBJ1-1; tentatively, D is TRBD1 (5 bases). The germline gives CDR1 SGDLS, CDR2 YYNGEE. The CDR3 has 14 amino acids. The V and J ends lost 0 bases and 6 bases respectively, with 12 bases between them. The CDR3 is CASSVALQGAEAFF. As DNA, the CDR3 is TGTGCCAGCAGCGTAGCTCTCCAGGGAGCTGAAGCTTTCTTT.

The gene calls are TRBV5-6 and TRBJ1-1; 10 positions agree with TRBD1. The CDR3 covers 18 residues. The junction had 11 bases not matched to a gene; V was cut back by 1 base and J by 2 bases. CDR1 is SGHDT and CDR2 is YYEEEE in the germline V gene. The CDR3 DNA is TGTGCCAGCAGCTTGAGAGGAGGGTGGGACAGGGGAAACACTGAAGCTTTCTTT. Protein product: CASSLRGGWDRGNTEAFF.

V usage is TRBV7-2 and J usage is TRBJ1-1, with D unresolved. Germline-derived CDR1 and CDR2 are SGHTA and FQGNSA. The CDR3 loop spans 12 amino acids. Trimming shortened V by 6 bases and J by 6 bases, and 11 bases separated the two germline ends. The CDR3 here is CASSLTYPEAFF. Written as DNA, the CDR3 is TGTGCCAGCAGTCTCACTTACCCTGAAGCTTTCTTT.

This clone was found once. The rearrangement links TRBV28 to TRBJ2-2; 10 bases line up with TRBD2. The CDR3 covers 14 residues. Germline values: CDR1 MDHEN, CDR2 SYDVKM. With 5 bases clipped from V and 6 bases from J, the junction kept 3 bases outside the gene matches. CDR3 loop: CASSGTSESGELFF. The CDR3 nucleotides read TGTGCCAGCAGTGGGACTAGCGAGTCCGGGGAGCTGTTTTTT.

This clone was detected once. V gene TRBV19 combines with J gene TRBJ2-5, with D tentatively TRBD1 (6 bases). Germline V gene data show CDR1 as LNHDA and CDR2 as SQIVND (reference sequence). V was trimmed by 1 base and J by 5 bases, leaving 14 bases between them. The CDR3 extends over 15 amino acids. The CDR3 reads CASSIGGQRRETQYF. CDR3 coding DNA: TGTGCCAGTAGTATAGGGGGGCAGAGAAGGGAGACCCAGTACTTC.

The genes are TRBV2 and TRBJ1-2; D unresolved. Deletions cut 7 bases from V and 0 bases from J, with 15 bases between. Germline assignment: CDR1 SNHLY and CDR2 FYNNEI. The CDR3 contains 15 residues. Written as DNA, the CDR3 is TGTGCCAGCACCGCCCCCAAGCTCCCTAACTATGGCTACACCTTC. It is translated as CASTAPKLPNYGYTF.

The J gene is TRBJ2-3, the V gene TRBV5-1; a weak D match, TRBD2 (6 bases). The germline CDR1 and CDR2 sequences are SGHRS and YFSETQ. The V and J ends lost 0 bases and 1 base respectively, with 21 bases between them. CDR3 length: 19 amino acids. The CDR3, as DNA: TGCGCCAGCAGCTTGGGAGGCGGGGTGAGGTCAGCGGGCACAGATACGCAGTATTTT. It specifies CASSLGGGVRSAGTDTQYF.

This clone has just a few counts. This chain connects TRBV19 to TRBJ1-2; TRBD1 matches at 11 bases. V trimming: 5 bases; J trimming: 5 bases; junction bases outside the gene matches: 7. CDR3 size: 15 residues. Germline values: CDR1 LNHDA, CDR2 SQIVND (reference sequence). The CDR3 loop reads CASSVLGTGGYGYTF. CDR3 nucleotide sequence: TGTGCCAGTAGTGTATTAGGGACAGGGGGATATGGCTACACCTTC.

This CDR3 is CASRSGTNYEQYF. Here the CDR3 DNA reads TGCGCCAGCAGATCCGGGACTAACTACGAGCAGTACTTC. The rearrangement links TRBV10-2 to TRBJ2-7, with TRBD2 identical over 7 bases. The CDR3 length is 13 residues. The germline V gene encodes CDR1 WSHSY and CDR2 SAAADI. Trimming at V came to 6 bases and at J to 3 bases, leaving 5 bases not matched to a gene.

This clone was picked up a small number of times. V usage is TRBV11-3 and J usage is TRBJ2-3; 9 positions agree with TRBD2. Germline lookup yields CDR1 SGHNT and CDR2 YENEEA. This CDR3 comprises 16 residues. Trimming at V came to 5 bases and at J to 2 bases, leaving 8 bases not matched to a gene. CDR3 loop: CASSPGAGGYTDTQYF. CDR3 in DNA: TGTGCCAGCAGCCCGGGAGCGGGGGGCTACACAGATACGCAGTATTTT. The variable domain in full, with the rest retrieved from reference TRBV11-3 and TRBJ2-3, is EAGVVQSPRYKIIEKKQPVAFWCNPISGHNTLYWYLQNLGQGPELLIRYENEEAVDDSQLPKDRFSAERLKGVDSTLKIQPAELGDSAVYLCASSPGAGGYTDTQYFGPGTRLTVL.

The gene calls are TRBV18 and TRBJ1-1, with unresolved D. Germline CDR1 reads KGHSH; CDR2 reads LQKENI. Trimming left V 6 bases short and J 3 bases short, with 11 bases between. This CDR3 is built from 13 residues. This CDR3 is CASSPSSYTEAFF. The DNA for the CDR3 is TGTGCCAGCTCCCCCTCAAGTTACACTGAAGCTTTCTTT. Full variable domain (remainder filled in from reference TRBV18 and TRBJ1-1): NAGVMQNPRHLVRRRGQEARLRCSPMKGHSHVYWYRQLPEEGLKFMVYLQKENIIDESGMPKERFSAEFPKEGPSILRIQQVVRGDSAAYFCASSPSSYTEAFFGQGTRLTVV.